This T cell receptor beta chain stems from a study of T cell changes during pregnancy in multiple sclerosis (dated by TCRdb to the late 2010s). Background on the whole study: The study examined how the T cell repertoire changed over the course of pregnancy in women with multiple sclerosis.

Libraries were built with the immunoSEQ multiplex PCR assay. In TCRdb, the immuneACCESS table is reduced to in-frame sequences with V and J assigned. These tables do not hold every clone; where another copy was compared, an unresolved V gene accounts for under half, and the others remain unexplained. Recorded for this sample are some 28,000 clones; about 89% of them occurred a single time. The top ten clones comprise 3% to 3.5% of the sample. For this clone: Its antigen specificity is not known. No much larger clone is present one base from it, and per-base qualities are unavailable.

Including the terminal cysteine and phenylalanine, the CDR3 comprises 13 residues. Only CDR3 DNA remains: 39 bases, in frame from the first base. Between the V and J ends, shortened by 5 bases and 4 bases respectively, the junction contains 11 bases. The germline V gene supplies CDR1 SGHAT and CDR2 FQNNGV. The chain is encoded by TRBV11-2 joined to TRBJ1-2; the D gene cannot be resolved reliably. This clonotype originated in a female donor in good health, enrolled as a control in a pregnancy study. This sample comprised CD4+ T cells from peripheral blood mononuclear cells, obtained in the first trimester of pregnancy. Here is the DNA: TGTGCCAGCAGCCCCAGCGGCCCCTATGGCTACACCTTC. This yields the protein CASSPSGPYGYTF.